One sample yielded the 10 T cell receptor beta chains listed below, sequenced in a study of cytomegalovirus exposure and HLA in healthy donors. The PCR made use of 60 Vbeta and 13 Jbeta primers. Assay used: immunoSEQ multiplex PCR; TCRdb lists only in-frame clones, some missing. Of approximately 120,000 clones in the sample, less than 70% are singletons; the top ten hold 5% to 7%. Sequenced sample: PBMCs. The receptors were gathered from a woman between 70 and 85 years old in good health and CMV-seropositive.

The rearrangement uses TRBV30 and TRBJ2-7; D is unclear. Germline CDR1 is GTSNPN and CDR2 is SVGIG (reference sequence). Trimming shortened V by 0 bases and J by 5 bases, and 8 bases separated the two germline ends. The CDR3 spans 12 residues. CDR3 nucleotides: TGTGCCTGGAGTGTATCAGACAACGAGCAGTACTTC. Protein sequence: CAWSVSDNEQYF.

In this sample, this clone turned up a few times. V gene TRBV7-9 combines with J gene TRBJ2-7; 8 nucleotides agree with TRBD1. This CDR3 spans 15 amino acids. V lost 1 base and J lost 6; bases outside the gene matches: 8. In germline, CDR1 is SEHNR, CDR2 FQNEAQ (reference sequence). The CDR3 here is CASSLVSAGGFEQYF. The CDR3 coding sequence is TGTGCCAGCAGCTTAGTATCTGCAGGGGGCTTCGAGCAGTACTTC.

With regard to this clone: One end of the junction fails to match germline, which may point to a read error. The identical CDR3 is also encoded by other nucleotide sequences in the sample. The chain is built from TRBV30 and TRBJ1-6; TRBD1 is a possible D gene (5 bases). The CDR3 totals 15 residues. Germline V gene data show CDR1 as GTSNPN and CDR2 as SVGIG (reference sequence). CDR3 nucleotides: TGTGCCTGGAGGAGCAGGGACTCCTATAATTCCCCCCTCCACTTT. This gives the protein CAWRSRDSYNSPLHF.

The chain employs TRBV7-2 and TRBJ2-5; 9 nucleotides align to TRBD2. CDR1 is SGHTA, CDR2 FQGNSA, per germline. The J segment lost 7 bases and the V segment lost 8 bases, leaving 8 bases of the junction unmatched. The CDR3 has 13 residues. In nucleotides, the CDR3 is TGTGCCAGCTCGCGGGAGGGAATGGGGACCCAGTACTTC. As protein: CASSREGMGTQYF.

This chain links TRBV11-2 with TRBJ1-5; D remains unclear. The CDR3 runs to 15 residues. V lost 0 bases and J lost 4, with 10 bases in between. CDR1 and CDR2 from the germline V gene are SGHAT and FQNNGV. CDR3 in DNA: TGTGCCAGCAGCTTAGACCCCAGAGGAAATCAGCCCCAGCATTTT. Encoded protein: CASSLDPRGNQPQHF.

The chain has TRBV29-1 and TRBJ2-7; D is unresolved. V dropped 0 bases and J dropped 2 bases, with 5 bases sitting between them. The CDR3 spans 12 residues. From germline, CDR1 is SQVTM and CDR2 ANQGSEA. CDR3 nucleotide sequence: TGCAGCGTTGAAGACAGAACCTACGAGCAGTACTTC. Translated: CSVEDRTYEQYF.

V and J are TRBV6-6 and TRBJ1-5; the D is unclear. The CDR3 has 12 amino acids. CDR1 is MNHNY, CDR2 SVGAGI, per germline (reference sequence). Between the trimmed V and J ends, which lost 5 bases and 8 bases, there was a span of 10 bases. In nucleotides, the CDR3 is TGTGCCAGCAGTCCGCCCCTAGAGCCCCAGCATTTT. This codes for CASSPPLEPQHF.

V is TRBV19 and J is TRBJ1-5; TRBD1 is a possible D gene (6 bases). Germline values: CDR1 LNHDA, CDR2 SQIVND (reference sequence). The germline V and J ends were trimmed by 4 bases and 6 bases, with 16 bases remaining between them. The length of the CDR3 is 15 residues. For the CDR3, the DNA is TGTGCCAGTAGTACCTCAACAGGGTTGACTCAGCCCCAGCATTTT. It is translated as CASSTSTGLTQPQHF.

The chain combines TRBV2 with TRBJ2-2; D gene ambiguous. The germline V gene encodes CDR1 SNHLY and CDR2 FYNNEI. The V end lost 8 bases, the J end lost 4 bases, and 8 bases lay between the germline ends. The CDR3 loop spans 12 amino acids. This chain's CDR3 is CASSPGTGELFF. The CDR3 DNA sequence: TGTGCCAGCTCTCCGGGCACCGGGGAGCTGTTTTTT.

This clone was seen only once. This chain connects TRBV11-2 to TRBJ2-2; maybe TRBD1 (5 bases). V lost 3 bases to trimming and J lost 1 base, with 9 bases between them. This CDR3 contains 15 residues. Germline CDR1 reads SGHAT; CDR2 reads FQNNGV. The DNA for the CDR3 is TGTGCCAGCAGCTTTCGGCAGGGGAACACCGGGGAGCTGTTTTTT. Translating gives CASSFRQGNTGELFF.